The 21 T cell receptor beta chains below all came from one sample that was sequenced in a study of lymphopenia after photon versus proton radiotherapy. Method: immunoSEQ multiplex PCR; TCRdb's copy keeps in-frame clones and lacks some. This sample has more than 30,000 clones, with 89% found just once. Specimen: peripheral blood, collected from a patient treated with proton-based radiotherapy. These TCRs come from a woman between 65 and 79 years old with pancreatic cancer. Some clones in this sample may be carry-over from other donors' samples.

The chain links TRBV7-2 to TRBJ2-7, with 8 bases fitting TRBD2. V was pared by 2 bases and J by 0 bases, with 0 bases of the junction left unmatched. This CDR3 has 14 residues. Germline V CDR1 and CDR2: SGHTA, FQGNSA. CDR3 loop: CASSLTSGSYEQYF. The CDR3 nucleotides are TGTGCCAGCAGCTTAACTAGCGGCTCCTACGAGCAGTACTTC.

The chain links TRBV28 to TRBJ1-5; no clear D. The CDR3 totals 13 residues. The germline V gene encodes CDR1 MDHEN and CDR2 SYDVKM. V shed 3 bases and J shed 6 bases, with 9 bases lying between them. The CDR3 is CASSFGVSQPQHF. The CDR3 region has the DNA TGTGCCAGCAGTTTCGGAGTTTCTCAGCCCCAGCATTTT.

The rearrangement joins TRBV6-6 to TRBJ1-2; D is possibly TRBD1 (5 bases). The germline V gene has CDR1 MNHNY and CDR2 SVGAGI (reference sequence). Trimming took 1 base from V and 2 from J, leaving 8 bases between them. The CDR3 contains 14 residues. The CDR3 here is CASSYFPGNYGYTF. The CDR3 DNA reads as TGTGCCAGCAGTTACTTTCCAGGGAACTATGGCTACACCTTC.

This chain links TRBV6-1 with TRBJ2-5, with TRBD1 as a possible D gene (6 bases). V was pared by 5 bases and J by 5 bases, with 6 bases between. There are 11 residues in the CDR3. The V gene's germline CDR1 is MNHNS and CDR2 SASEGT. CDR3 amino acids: CASSQGETQYF. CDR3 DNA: TGTGCCAGCAGTCAGGGGGAGACCCAGTACTTC.

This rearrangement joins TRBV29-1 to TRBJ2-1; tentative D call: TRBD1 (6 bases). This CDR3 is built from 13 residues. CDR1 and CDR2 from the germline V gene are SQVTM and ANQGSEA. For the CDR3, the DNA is TGCACCTTTACAGGGCTTATCTACAATGAGCAGTTCTTC. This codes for CTFTGLIYNEQFF.

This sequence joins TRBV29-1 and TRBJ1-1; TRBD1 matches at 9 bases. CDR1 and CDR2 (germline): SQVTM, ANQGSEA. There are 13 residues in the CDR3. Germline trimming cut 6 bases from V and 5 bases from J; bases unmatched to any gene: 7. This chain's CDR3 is CSVPGTGKTEAFF. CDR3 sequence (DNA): TGCAGCGTGCCCGGGACAGGGAAAACTGAAGCTTTCTTT.

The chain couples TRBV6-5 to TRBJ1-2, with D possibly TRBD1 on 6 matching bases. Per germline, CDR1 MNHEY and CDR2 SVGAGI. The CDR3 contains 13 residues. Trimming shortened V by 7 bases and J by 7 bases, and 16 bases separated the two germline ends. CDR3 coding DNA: TGTGCCAGCAAACCGGGGGGGACATCTGGCTACACCTTC. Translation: CASKPGGTSGYTF.

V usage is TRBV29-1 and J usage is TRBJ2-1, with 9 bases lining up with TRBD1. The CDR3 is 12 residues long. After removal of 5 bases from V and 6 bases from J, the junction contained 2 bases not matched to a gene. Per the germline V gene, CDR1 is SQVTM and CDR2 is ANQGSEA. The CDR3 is CSVWDRVNEQFF. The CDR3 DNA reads TGCAGCGTTTGGGACAGGGTCAATGAGCAGTTCTTC.

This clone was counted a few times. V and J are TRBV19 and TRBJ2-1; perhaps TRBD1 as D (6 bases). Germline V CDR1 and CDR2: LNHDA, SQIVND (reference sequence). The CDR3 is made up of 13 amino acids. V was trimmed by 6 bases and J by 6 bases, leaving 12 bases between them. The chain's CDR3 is CASSLTRGNEQFF. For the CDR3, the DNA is TGTGCCAGTAGCTTAACCAGGGGCAATGAGCAGTTCTTC. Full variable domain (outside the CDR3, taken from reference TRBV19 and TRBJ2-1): DGGITQSPKYLFRKEGQNVTLSCEQNLNHDAMYWYRQDPGQGLRLIYYSQIVNDFQKGDIAEGYSVSREKKESFPLTVTSAQKNPTAFYLCASSLTRGNEQFFGPGTRLTVL.

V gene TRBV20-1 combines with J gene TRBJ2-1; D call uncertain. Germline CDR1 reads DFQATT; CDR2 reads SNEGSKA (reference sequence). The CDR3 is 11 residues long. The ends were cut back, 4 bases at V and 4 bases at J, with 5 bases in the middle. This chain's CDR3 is CSATEYNEQFF. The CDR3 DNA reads TGCAGTGCTACCGAGTACAATGAGCAGTTCTTC.

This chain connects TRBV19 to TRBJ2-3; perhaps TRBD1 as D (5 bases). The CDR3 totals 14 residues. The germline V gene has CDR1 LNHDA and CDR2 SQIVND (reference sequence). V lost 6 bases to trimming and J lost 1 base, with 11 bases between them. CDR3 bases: TGTGCCAGTAGCCAGGGATCTCGCACAGATACGCAGTATTTT. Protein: CASSQGSRTDTQYF.

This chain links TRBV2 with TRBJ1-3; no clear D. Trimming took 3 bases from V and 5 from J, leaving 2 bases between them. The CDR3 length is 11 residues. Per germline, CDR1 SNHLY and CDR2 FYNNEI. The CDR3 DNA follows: TGTGCCAGCAGTGATCGAAACACCATATATTTT. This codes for CASSDRNTIYF.

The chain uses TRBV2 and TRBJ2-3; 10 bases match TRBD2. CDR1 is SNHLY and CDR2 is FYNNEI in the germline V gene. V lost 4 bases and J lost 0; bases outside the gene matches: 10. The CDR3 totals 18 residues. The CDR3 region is CASSVSGRVGTSTDTQYF. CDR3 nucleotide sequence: TGTGCCAGCAGTGTGAGCGGGAGGGTCGGGACTAGCACAGATACGCAGTATTTT.

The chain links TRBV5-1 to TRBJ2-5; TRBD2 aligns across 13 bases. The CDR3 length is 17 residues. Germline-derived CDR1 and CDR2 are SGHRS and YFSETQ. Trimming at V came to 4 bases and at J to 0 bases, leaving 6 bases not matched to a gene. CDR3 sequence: CASSARLAGGNQETQYF. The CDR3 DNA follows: TGCGCCAGCAGCGCCAGACTAGCGGGAGGTAACCAAGAGACCCAGTACTTC.

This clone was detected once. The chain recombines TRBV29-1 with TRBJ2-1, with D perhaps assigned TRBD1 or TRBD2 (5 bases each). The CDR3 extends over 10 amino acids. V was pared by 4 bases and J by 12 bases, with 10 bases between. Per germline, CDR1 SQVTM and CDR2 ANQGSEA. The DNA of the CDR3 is TGCAGCGTTGCCGAAGGGACGCAGTTCTTC. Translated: CSVAEGTQFF.

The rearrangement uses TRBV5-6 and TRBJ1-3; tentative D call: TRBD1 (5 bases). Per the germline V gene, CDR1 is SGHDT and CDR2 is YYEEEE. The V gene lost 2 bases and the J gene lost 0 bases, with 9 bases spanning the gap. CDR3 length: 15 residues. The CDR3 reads CASSFWTPSGNTIYF. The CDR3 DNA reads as TGTGCCAGCAGCTTTTGGACACCCTCTGGAAACACCATATATTTT.

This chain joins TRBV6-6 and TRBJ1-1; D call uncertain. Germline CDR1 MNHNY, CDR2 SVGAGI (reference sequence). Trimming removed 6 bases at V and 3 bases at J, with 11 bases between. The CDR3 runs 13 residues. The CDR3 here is CASSETQYTEAFF. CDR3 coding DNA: TGTGCCAGCAGCGAGACTCAGTACACTGAAGCTTTCTTT.

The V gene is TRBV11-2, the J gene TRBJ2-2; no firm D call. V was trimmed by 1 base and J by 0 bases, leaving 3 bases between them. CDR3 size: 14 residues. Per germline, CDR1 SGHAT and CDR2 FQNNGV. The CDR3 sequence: CASSLVANTGELFF. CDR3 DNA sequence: TGTGCCAGCAGCTTAGTTGCGAACACCGGGGAGCTGTTTTTT. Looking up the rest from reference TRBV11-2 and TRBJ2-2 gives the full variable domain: EAGVAQSPRYKIIEKRQSVAFWCNPISGHATLYWYQQILGQGPKLLIQFQNNGVVDDSQLPKDRFSAERLKGVDSTLKIQPAKLEDSAVYLCASSLVANTGELFFGEGSRLTVL.

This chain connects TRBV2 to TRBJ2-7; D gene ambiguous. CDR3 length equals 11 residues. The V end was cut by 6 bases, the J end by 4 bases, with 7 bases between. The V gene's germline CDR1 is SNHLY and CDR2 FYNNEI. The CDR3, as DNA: TGTGCCAGCAGAAGAGTATACGAGCAGTACTTC. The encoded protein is CASRRVYEQYF.

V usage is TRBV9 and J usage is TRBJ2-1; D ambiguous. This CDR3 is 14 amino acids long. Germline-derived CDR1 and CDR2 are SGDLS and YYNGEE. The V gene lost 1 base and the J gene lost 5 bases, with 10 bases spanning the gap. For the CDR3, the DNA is TGTGCCAGCAGCGTACAACACACCCACAATGAGCAGTTCTTC. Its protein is CASSVQHTHNEQFF.

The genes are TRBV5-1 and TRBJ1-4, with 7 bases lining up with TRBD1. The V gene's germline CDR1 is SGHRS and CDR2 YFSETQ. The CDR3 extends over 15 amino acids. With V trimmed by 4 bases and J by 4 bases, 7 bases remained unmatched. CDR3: CASSPGTASNEKLFF. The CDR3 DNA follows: TGCGCCAGCAGCCCTGGGACAGCCAGTAATGAAAAACTGTTTTTT.